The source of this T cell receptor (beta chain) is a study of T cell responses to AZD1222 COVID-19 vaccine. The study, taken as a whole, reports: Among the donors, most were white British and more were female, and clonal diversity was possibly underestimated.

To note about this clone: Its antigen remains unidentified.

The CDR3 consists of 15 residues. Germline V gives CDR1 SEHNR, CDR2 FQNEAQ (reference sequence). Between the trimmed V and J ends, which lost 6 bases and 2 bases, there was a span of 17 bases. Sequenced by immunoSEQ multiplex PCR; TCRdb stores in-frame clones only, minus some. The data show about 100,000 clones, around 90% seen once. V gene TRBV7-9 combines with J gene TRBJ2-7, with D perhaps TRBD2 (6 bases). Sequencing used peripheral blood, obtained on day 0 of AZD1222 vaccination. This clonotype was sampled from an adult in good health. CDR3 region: CASSPGTSYAYEQYF. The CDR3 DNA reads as TGTGCCAGCAGTCCCGGGACTTCTTACGCCTACGAGCAGTACTTC.